Below, one T cell receptor beta chain is given with its context. Its antigen is currently unknown. The CDR3 goes on 3 residues after the read ends, and that part is filled in from the germline J gene. This table comes from immunoSEQ multiplex PCR, and its TCRdb copy is limited to in-frame clones, with some not included. In all, the sample yields fewer than 40,000 clones. This record belongs to a study of T cells in women clearing cervical HPV infection. Across the whole study: No precancer developed; the control's incident HPV16 infection cleared within 12 months.

Study-level findings and limits: TRBV6-7 relative abundance averaged 0.11% in cases and about 0.15% in controls.

All donors had a single incident cervical HPV16 infection, not prevalent. This CDR3 region has 15 residues. V lost 3 bases, J lost 1 base, and 5 bases stayed unmatched. Germline V gene sequence: CDR1 SGHRS, CDR2 YFSETQ. This chain connects TRBV5-1 to TRBJ1-1; 8 positions match TRBD1. This clonotype was obtained from a woman between 18 and 70 years old with a cervical HPV16 infection that either progressed to CIN3+ or cleared (not recorded which). The sample was blood buffy coat. The part of the CDR3 DNA that was read is TGCGCCAGCAGCTCCCAGGGGGCGCAGAACACTGAA. As protein: CASSSQGAQNTE. The full CDR3 sequence reads CASSSQGAQNTEAFF.